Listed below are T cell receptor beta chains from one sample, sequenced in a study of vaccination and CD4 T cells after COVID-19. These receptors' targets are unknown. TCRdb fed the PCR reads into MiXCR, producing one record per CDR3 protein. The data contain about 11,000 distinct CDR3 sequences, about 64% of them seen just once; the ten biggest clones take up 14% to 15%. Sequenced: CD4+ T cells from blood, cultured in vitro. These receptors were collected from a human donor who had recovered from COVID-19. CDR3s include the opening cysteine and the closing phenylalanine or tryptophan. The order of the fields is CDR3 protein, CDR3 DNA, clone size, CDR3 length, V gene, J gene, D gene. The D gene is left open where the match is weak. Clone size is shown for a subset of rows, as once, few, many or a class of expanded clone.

CATSFGGYNEQFF,TGTGCCACCAGCTTCGGAGGGTACAATGAGCAGTTCTTC,.,13,TRBV15,TRBJ2-1,.
CSAPGWGAEGYTF,TGCAGTGCTCCCGGGTGGGGGGCAGAGGGCTACACCTTC,.,13,TRBV20-1,TRBJ1-2,.
CASSYQFGGEAFF,TGTGCCAGCAGCTATCAATTCGGAGGGGAAGCTTTCTTT,once,13,TRBV7-2,TRBJ1-1,.
CASSLPPDTEAFF,TGTGCCAGCAGCTTACCCCCAGACACTGAAGCTTTCTTT,few,13,TRBV7-8,TRBJ1-1,.
CASSAQGYGYTF,TGTGCCAGCAGCGCCCAGGGGTACGGCTACACCTTC,.,12,TRBV12-3/TRBV12-4,TRBJ1-2,.
CASSMDRGTYGYTF,TGTGCCAGCAGCATGGACAGGGGAACCTATGGCTACACCTTC,.,14,TRBV7-9,TRBJ1-2,TRBD1
CSAQRPGDEQYF,TGCAGTGCCCAGAGGCCTGGGGACGAGCAGTACTTC,.,12,TRBV20-1,TRBJ2-7,.
CASSPLAGGRGGELFF,TGTGCCAGCAGTCCCCTAGCGGGAGGGCGTGGCGGGGAGCTGTTTTTT,.,16,TRBV12-3/TRBV12-4,TRBJ2-2,TRBD2
CASSQGPQGTGELFF,TGCGCCAGCAGCCAAGGGCCCCAAGGCACCGGGGAGCTGTTTTTT,.,15,TRBV4-1,TRBJ2-2,.
CSLGAGIYEQYF,TGCAGTCTAGGGGCAGGGATCTACGAGCAGTACTTC,.,12,TRBV20-1,TRBJ2-7,.
CASSQGLAGAGYEQYF,TGTGCCAGCAGCCAAGGGTTAGCGGGAGCAGGGTACGAGCAGTACTTC,once,16,TRBV14,TRBJ2-7,TRBD2
CASSILTGGRGYTF,TGTGCCAGCAGCATCCTTACAGGGGGGAGAGGCTACACCTTC,.,14,TRBV7-9,TRBJ1-2,TRBD1
CASKDRGDGNQPQHF,TGTGCCAGTAAGGACAGGGGAGATGGCAATCAGCCCCAGCATTTT,.,15,TRBV19,TRBJ1-5,TRBD1
CASSEGQLAGEAFF,TGTGCCAGCAGCGAGGGACAGCTGGCGGGTGAAGCTTTCTTT,once,14,TRBV7-8,TRBJ1-1,TRBD1
CASSLVGDRGRGAFF,TGTGCCAGCAGCTTAGTTGGGGACAGGGGGCGCGGAGCTTTCTTT,.,15,TRBV7-9,TRBJ1-1,TRBD1
CASMGGGEGNEQFF,TGTGCCAGCATGGGGGGAGGGGAAGGGAATGAGCAGTTCTTC,.,14,TRBV6-2/TRBV6-3,TRBJ2-1,TRBD2
CASSPAGTGAYEQYF,TGTGCCAGCTCACCAGCCGGGACAGGGGCCTACGAGCAGTACTTC,.,15,TRBV18,TRBJ2-7,TRBD1
CAISSPPLNTEAFF,TGTGCCATCAGTTCCCCACCACTGAACACTGAAGCTTTCTTT,medium-sized,14,TRBV10-3,TRBJ1-1,.
CATQIAQTFYNEQFF,TGTGCCACCCAAATCGCTCAGACATTCTACAATGAGCAGTTCTTC,.,15,TRBV6-1,TRBJ2-1,.
CASTLSQGVSNYGYTF,TGTGCCAGTACCTTAAGCCAGGGAGTAAGTAACTATGGCTACACCTTC,.,16,TRBV19,TRBJ1-2,.